This TCR beta chain was retrieved from a study of cytomegalovirus exposure and HLA in healthy donors. General study points: Previous analysis showed most TCR beta V segments were productive about 90% or about 30% of the time.

The PCR used 60 Vbeta and 13 Jbeta primers. Clones were read by immunoSEQ multiplex PCR, and TCRdb kept only the in-frame ones, dropping some. The sample contains approximately 110,000 clones, 70% to 80% of which appear only once. V shed 0 bases and J shed 10 bases, with 17 bases lying between them. The germline CDR1 and CDR2 sequences are SGHRS and YFSETQ. This CDR3 has 15 amino acids. With respect to this clone: No antigen is known for it.

This rearrangement joins TRBV5-1 to TRBJ2-1; D perhaps matches TRBD2 (5 bases). This TCR derives from a woman between 40 and 55 years old in good health and CMV-seronegative. The sequencing input was PBMCs. CDR3 bases: TGCGCCAGCAGCTTGGAAGGAGGTCTCACCAACGAGCAGTTCTTC. It translates to CASSLEGGLTNEQFF.